Listed below are T cell receptor beta chains from one sample, sequenced in a study of blood T cell repertoires in COVID-19. Produced via immunoSEQ multiplex PCR; TCRdb's table is partial and in-frame only. Counted here are 110,000 or so clones, 77% occurring once; the ten biggest clones make up 7.9%. Sequencing was carried out using peripheral blood. These receptors were collected from a human donor in a cohort sampled during active COVID-19. The CDR3 runs from the conserved cysteine through the conserved F or W. The order of the fields is CDR3 protein, CDR3 DNA, D gene, J gene, clone size, V gene. A D gene is named only where the DNA matches it firmly. Clone size is given for some rows only: seen once, a few or many times, or a class if the clone is expanded.

CDR3 protein: CASSPEQGLIYEQYF; CDR3 DNA: TGTGCCAGCAGCCCGGAACAGGGTTTAATTTACGAGCAGTACTTC; D gene: .; J gene: TRBJ2-7; clone size: once; V gene: TRBV7-9
CDR3 protein: CASSQDGVGTDTQYF; CDR3 DNA: TGTGCCAGCAGCCAAGATGGAGTAGGCACAGATACGCAGTATTTT; D gene: .; J gene: TRBJ2-3; clone size: .; V gene: TRBV3-1/TRBV3-2
CDR3 protein: CASSQDMAGVPYEQYF; CDR3 DNA: TGTGCCAGCAGCCAAGATATGGCGGGAGTCCCCTACGAGCAGTACTTC; D gene: TRBD2; J gene: TRBJ2-7; clone size: .; V gene: TRBV3-1/TRBV3-2
CDR3 protein: CASSLESGSNEKLFF; CDR3 DNA: TGCGCCAGCAGCTTGGAATCCGGGTCGAATGAAAAACTGTTTTTT; D gene: .; J gene: TRBJ1-4; clone size: .; V gene: TRBV5-1
CDR3 protein: CASTGGLSGANVLTF; CDR3 DNA: TGTGCCAGTACAGGGGGCCTCTCTGGGGCCAACGTCCTGACTTTC; D gene: TRBD1; J gene: TRBJ2-6; clone size: once; V gene: TRBV7-3
CDR3 protein: CASSLFNEQYF; CDR3 DNA: TGTGCCAGCAGCTTGTTTAACGAGCAGTACTTC; D gene: .; J gene: TRBJ2-7; clone size: .; V gene: TRBV5-5
CDR3 protein: CASSTGGSYEQYF; CDR3 DNA: TGTGCCAGCAGTACAGGGGGCTCCTACGAGCAGTACTTC; D gene: TRBD1; J gene: TRBJ2-7; clone size: .; V gene: TRBV2
CDR3 protein: CASSLAGTGGEKLFF; CDR3 DNA: TGTGCCAGCAGCTTGGCCGGGACAGGTGGGGAAAAACTGTTTTTT; D gene: TRBD1; J gene: TRBJ1-4; clone size: .; V gene: TRBV5-4
CDR3 protein: CASSESRSRAHEQYF; CDR3 DNA: TGCGCCAGCAGTGAGTCGAGGAGCAGGGCCCACGAGCAGTACTTC; D gene: .; J gene: TRBJ2-7; clone size: .; V gene: TRBV10-1
CDR3 protein: CASGNRGIYEQYF; CDR3 DNA: TGTGCCAGCGGAAACAGGGGTATCTACGAGCAGTACTTC; D gene: TRBD1; J gene: TRBJ2-7; clone size: .; V gene: TRBV27